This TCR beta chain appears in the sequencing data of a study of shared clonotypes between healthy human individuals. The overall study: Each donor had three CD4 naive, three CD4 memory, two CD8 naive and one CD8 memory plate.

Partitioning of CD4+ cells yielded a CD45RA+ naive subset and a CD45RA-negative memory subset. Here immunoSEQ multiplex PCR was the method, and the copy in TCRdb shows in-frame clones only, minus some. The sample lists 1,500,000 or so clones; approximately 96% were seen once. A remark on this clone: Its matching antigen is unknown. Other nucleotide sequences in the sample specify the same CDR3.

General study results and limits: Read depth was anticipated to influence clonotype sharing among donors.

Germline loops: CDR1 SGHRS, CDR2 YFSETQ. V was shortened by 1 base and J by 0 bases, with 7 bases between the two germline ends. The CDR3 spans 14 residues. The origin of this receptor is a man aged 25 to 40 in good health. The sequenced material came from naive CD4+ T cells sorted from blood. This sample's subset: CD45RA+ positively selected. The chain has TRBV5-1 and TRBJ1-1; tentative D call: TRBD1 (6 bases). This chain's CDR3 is CASSLTGLNTEAFF. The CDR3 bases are TGCGCCAGCAGCTTGACAGGGCTGAACACTGAAGCTTTCTTT.